The present TCR beta chain was sequenced within a study of TIL therapy for anti-PD-1-resistant metastatic lung cancer. Overall study context: Median tumor PD-L1 proportion score was approximately 5.7%. Tumors carried a median about 1.5 non-synonymous mutations per megabase. Several tumors were EGFR-mutant and two were ALK-rearranged. The study, taken as a whole, reports: Many TIL product clones were absent from baseline tumor, suggesting clonal contraction.

CDR3 length: 19 residues. CDR1 is MNHEY and CDR2 is SMNVEV in the germline V gene (reference sequence). V shed 2 bases and J shed 4 bases, with 24 bases lying between them. The immunoSEQ assay was v3. Some clones are missing from TCRdb's copy, which holds only in-frame ones; the method was immunoSEQ multiplex PCR. Seen here are roughly 6,300 clones, 60% to 70% observed once, and the top ten hold roughly a sixth. Details on this clone: No antigen is known for it.

Stated time point: pre-treatment sample, taken before nivolumab and TIL therapy. Most excised metastases sampled were pleural nodules or supraclavicular lymph nodes. This TCR was sampled from a person aged 25 to 85 with non-small cell lung cancer. The sample here was tumor tissue, taken at baseline. The rearrangement links TRBV27 to TRBJ1-3; weak D call: TRBD1 (5 bases). CDR3 sequence (DNA): TGTGCCAGCAGTTTAGGGTCTTCGGGGATCGGGGGGAAAGGAAACACCATATATTTT. This codes for CASSLGSSGIGGKGNTIYF.